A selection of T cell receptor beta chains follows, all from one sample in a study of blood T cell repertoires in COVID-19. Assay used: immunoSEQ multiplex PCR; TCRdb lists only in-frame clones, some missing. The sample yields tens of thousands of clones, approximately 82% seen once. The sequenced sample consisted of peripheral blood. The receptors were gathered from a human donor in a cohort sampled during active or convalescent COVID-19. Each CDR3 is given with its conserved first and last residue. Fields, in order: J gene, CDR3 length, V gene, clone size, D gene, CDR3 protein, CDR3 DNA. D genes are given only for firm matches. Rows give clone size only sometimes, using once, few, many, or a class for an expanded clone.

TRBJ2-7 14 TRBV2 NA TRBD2 CASSFSGGGHEQYF TGTGCCAGCAGTTTTAGCGGGGGAGGCCACGAGCAGTACTTC
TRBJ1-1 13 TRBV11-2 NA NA CASSLDLGAEAFF TGTGCCAGCAGCTTAGATCTGGGGGCCGAAGCTTTCTTT
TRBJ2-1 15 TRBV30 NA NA CAWSILAPPYNEQFF TGTGCCTGGAGTATACTAGCTCCACCCTACAATGAGCAGTTCTTC
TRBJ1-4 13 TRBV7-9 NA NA CASSTQGSTELFF TGTGCCAGCAGCACCCAGGGCAGTACAGAACTGTTTTTT
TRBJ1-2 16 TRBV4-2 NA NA CASSQDSGSRTYGYTF TGTGCCAGCAGCCAAGATTCGGGGAGTCGGACCTATGGCTACACCTTC
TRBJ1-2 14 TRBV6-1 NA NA CASSEGGTYYGYTF TGTGCCAGCAGTGAAGGCGGTACTTACTATGGCTACACCTTC
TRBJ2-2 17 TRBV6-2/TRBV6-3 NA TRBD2 CASSYDGGGLSTGELFF TGTGCCAGCAGTTACGACGGCGGGGGGCTTTCCACCGGGGAGCTGTTTTTT
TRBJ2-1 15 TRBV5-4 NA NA CASSLDILGDNEQFF TGTGCCAGCAGCTTGGATATTTTAGGGGACAATGAGCAGTTCTTC
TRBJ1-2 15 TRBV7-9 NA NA CASRALSGTIYGYTF TGTGCCAGCAGAGCCTTATCCGGGACAATCTATGGCTACACCTTC
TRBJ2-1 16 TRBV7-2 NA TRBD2 CASSSEGSGGYNEQFF TGTGCCAGCAGCTCCGAAGGTAGCGGGGGTTACAATGAGCAGTTCTTC
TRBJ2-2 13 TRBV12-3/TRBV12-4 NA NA CASNEQGTGELFF TGTGCCAGCAACGAACAGGGAACCGGGGAGCTGTTTTTT
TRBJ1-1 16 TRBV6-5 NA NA CASSYGGAAVNTEAFF TGTGCCAGCAGTTACGGGGGGGCAGCAGTCAACACTGAAGCTTTCTTT
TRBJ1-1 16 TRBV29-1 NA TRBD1 CSVENPTGEVNTEAFF TGCAGCGTTGAAAACCCGACAGGGGAGGTGAACACTGAAGCTTTCTTT
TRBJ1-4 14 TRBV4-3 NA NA CASSPGQFNEKLFF TGCGCCAGCAGCCCCGGACAGTTTAATGAAAAACTGTTTTTT
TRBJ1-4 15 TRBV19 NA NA CASSKHRTTNEKLFF TGTGCCAGTAGTAAACACAGGACAACTAATGAAAAACTGTTTTTT
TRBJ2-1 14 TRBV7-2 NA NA CASSSDAQGSEQFF TGTGCCAGCAGCTCAGACGCACAGGGTAGTGAGCAGTTCTTC
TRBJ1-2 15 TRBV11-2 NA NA CASSGPGVTKYGYTF TGTGCCAGCAGTGGGCCGGGGGTAACAAAGTATGGCTACACCTTC
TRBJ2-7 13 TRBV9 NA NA CASSVSGAGEQYF TGTGCCAGCAGCGTATCCGGGGCGGGGGAGCAGTACTTC
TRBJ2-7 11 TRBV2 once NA CATERAYEQYF TGTGCCACCGAGCGGGCCTACGAGCAGTACTTC
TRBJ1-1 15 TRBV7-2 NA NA CASSPIRVANTEAFF TGTGCCAGCAGCCCTATCCGGGTGGCAAACACTGAAGCTTTCTTT
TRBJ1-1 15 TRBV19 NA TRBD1 CASSIGTGVNTEAFF TGTGCCAGTAGCATTGGGACAGGGGTGAACACTGAAGCTTTCTTT
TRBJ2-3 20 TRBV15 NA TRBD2 CATSRWGVSSGAASTDTQYF TGTGCCACCAGCAGGTGGGGGGTCTCTAGCGGGGCAGCTAGCACAGATACGCAGTATTTT